This is a list of T cell receptor beta chains from one sample in a study of patients and donors after allogeneic stem cell transplantation. A single record per CDR3 protein comes from TCRdb applying MiXCR to the RT-PCR reads. This repertoire shows fewer than 75,000 distinct CDR3 sequences, roughly 29% found once; its top ten account for 26%. The sample taken for sequencing was blood, either unsorted or a sorted T cell fraction (not recorded which). The receptors derive from a human donor who was either an allogeneic HSCT recipient or a stem cell or donor lymphocyte infusion donor (not recorded which). It is not recorded whose cells these are; they may come from a transplant donor. Each CDR3 is given with its conserved first and last residue. Each record gives: V gene, J gene, clone size, D gene, CDR3 protein, CDR3 DNA. D genes are given only for firm matches. Size is omitted from some rows. Given values are once, few, many or a class for expanded clones.

v_call: TRBV12-3/TRBV12-4
j_call: TRBJ1-6
clone_size: NA
d_call: NA
cdr3_aa: CASSFFPRTALDSPLHF
cdr3_nt: TGTGCCAGCAGTTTTTTTCCCCGGACGGCTTTGGATTCACCCCTCCACTTT

v_call: TRBV5-1
j_call: TRBJ1-2
clone_size: few
d_call: NA
cdr3_aa: CASRGSLSDGYTF
cdr3_nt: TGCGCCAGCAGGGGGAGTCTCTCTGATGGCTACACCTTC

v_call: TRBV20-1
j_call: TRBJ1-3
clone_size: NA
d_call: NA
cdr3_aa: CSARDSQYSGNTIYF
cdr3_nt: TGCAGTGCTAGAGACTCACAGTACTCTGGAAACACCATATATTTT

v_call: TRBV30
j_call: TRBJ1-3
clone_size: few
d_call: TRBD1
cdr3_aa: CAWSVIDRDAGNTIYF
cdr3_nt: TGTGCCTGGAGTGTAATTGACAGGGACGCTGGAAACACCATATATTTT

v_call: TRBV7-8
j_call: TRBJ2-3
clone_size: NA
d_call: TRBD2
cdr3_aa: CASSLAGLAGAFSTDTQYF
cdr3_nt: TGTGCCAGCAGCTTAGCGGGACTAGCGGGGGCTTTTAGCACAGATACGCAGTATTTT

v_call: TRBV15
j_call: TRBJ2-3
clone_size: NA
d_call: TRBD1
cdr3_aa: CATSRGTGLATDTQYF
cdr3_nt: TGTGCCACCAGCAGAGGGACAGGGCTGGCCACAGATACGCAGTATTTT

v_call: TRBV29-1
j_call: TRBJ1-2
clone_size: NA
d_call: NA
cdr3_aa: CSVSQGRSGYTF
cdr3_nt: TGCAGCGTAAGCCAGGGGCGAAGTGGCTACACCTTC

v_call: TRBV20-1
j_call: TRBJ1-3
clone_size: NA
d_call: NA
cdr3_aa: CSARAGQAGNTIYF
cdr3_nt: TGCAGTGCTAGGGCGGGACAAGCTGGAAACACCATATATTTT

v_call: TRBV10-3
j_call: TRBJ2-7
clone_size: NA
d_call: NA
cdr3_aa: CAISERGQPDEQYF
cdr3_nt: TGTGCCATCAGTGAGAGAGGACAGCCCGACGAGCAGTACTTC

v_call: TRBV5-1
j_call: TRBJ1-1
clone_size: NA
d_call: NA
cdr3_aa: CASSFDGFTEAFF
cdr3_nt: TGCGCCAGCAGCTTCGATGGATTCACTGAAGCTTTCTTT

v_call: TRBV7-2
j_call: TRBJ1-2
clone_size: few
d_call: NA
cdr3_aa: CASSFNNYGYTF
cdr3_nt: TGTGCCAGCAGCTTTAATAACTATGGCTACACCTTC

v_call: TRBV10-3
j_call: TRBJ2-7
clone_size: NA
d_call: NA
cdr3_aa: CATGPLYEQYF
cdr3_nt: TGTGCCACCGGACCCCTCTACGAGCAGTACTTC

v_call: TRBV5-5
j_call: TRBJ1-1
clone_size: NA
d_call: TRBD1
cdr3_aa: CASSLPGQGSNTEAFF
cdr3_nt: TGTGCCAGCAGCTTACCGGGACAGGGTTCGAACACTGAAGCTTTCTTT

v_call: TRBV7-9
j_call: TRBJ2-1
clone_size: few
d_call: NA
cdr3_aa: CASTKSGGPDEQFF
cdr3_nt: TGTGCCAGCACCAAATCAGGGGGGCCTGATGAGCAGTTCTTC

v_call: TRBV6-5
j_call: TRBJ1-1
clone_size: NA
d_call: NA
cdr3_aa: CASSYAGGRLTEAFF
cdr3_nt: TGTGCCAGCAGTTACGCTGGGGGGCGCCTAACTGAAGCTTTCTTT

v_call: TRBV4-2
j_call: TRBJ1-2
clone_size: NA
d_call: NA
cdr3_aa: CASSPLGEVSYGYTF
cdr3_nt: TGTGCCAGCAGCCCCCTGGGGGAAGTGAGCTATGGCTACACCTTC

v_call: TRBV6-6
j_call: TRBJ1-6
clone_size: many
d_call: TRBD1
cdr3_aa: CATFAGTGGNSPLHF
cdr3_nt: TGTGCCACGTTCGCCGGGACAGGGGGTAATTCACCCCTCCACTTT

v_call: TRBV2
j_call: TRBJ2-3
clone_size: NA
d_call: NA
cdr3_aa: CASTEGQRGGTDTQYF
cdr3_nt: TGTGCCAGCACCGAGGGGCAGAGGGGAGGCACAGATACGCAGTATTTT

v_call: TRBV11-2
j_call: TRBJ2-3
clone_size: NA
d_call: TRBD2
cdr3_aa: CASSRAGPRTSTDTQYF
cdr3_nt: TGTGCCAGCAGCAGAGCGGGACCTCGGACTAGCACAGATACGCAGTATTTT

v_call: TRBV27
j_call: TRBJ1-1
clone_size: few
d_call: TRBD1
cdr3_aa: CASSPLDRVTEAFF
cdr3_nt: TGTGCCAGCAGTCCCCTCGACAGGGTCACTGAAGCTTTCTTT

v_call: TRBV4-3
j_call: TRBJ1-2
clone_size: few
d_call: NA
cdr3_aa: CASSQDVGRYGYTF
cdr3_nt: TGCGCCAGCAGCCAAGATGTCGGAAGGTATGGCTACACCTTC

v_call: TRBV27
j_call: TRBJ2-3
clone_size: few
d_call: TRBD2
cdr3_aa: CASSSRGGGSDTQYF
cdr3_nt: TGTGCCAGCAGCTCCCGGGGGGGAGGCTCAGATACGCAGTATTTT

v_call: TRBV6-6
j_call: TRBJ2-7
clone_size: NA
d_call: NA
cdr3_aa: CASNDVGEQYF
cdr3_nt: TGTGCCAGCAACGACGTTGGCGAGCAGTACTTC

v_call: TRBV6-1
j_call: TRBJ1-6
clone_size: few
d_call: TRBD1
cdr3_aa: CASSNRGLNSPLHF
cdr3_nt: TGTGCCAGCAGTAACAGGGGACTAAATTCACCCCTCCACTTT

v_call: TRBV7-2
j_call: TRBJ2-5
clone_size: few
d_call: NA
cdr3_aa: CASSLEWARLAGETQYF
cdr3_nt: TGTGCCAGCAGCTTAGAATGGGCTCGGCTTGCGGGAGAGACCCAGTACTTC

v_call: TRBV6-6
j_call: TRBJ1-3
clone_size: few
d_call: NA
cdr3_aa: CASSYPQGSVGPRNTIYF
cdr3_nt: TGTGCCAGCAGTTACCCCCAGGGGTCAGTGGGCCCCCGGAACACCATATATTTT

v_call: TRBV29-1
j_call: TRBJ1-5
clone_size: many
d_call: NA
cdr3_aa: CSVEEFEGQPQHF
cdr3_nt: TGCAGCGTTGAAGAATTCGAGGGCCAGCCCCAGCATTTT

v_call: TRBV5-1
j_call: TRBJ2-4
clone_size: NA
d_call: NA
cdr3_aa: CASSPAGGGINIQYF
cdr3_nt: TGCGCCAGCAGTCCCGCAGGGGGAGGGATAAACATTCAGTACTTC

v_call: TRBV10-3
j_call: TRBJ2-7
clone_size: NA
d_call: NA
cdr3_aa: CATTATRVFGDGEQYF
cdr3_nt: NA

v_call: TRBV5-1
j_call: TRBJ2-1
clone_size: NA
d_call: NA
cdr3_aa: CASRGSYNEQFF
cdr3_nt: TGCGCCAGCAGGGGCTCCTACAATGAGCAGTTCTTC

v_call: TRBV7-3
j_call: TRBJ2-1
clone_size: NA
d_call: TRBD2
cdr3_aa: CASSLSSGVGFEQFF
cdr3_nt: TGTGCCAGCAGCTTATCTAGCGGGGTGGGATTTGAGCAGTTCTTC

v_call: TRBV27
j_call: TRBJ2-7
clone_size: NA
d_call: NA
cdr3_aa: CASTGGRGNEQYF
cdr3_nt: TGTGCCAGCACTGGGGGCAGGGGTAACGAGCAGTACTTC

v_call: TRBV3-1
j_call: TRBJ2-1
clone_size: NA
d_call: NA
cdr3_aa: CASSQGGVDEQFF
cdr3_nt: TGTGCCAGCAGCCAAGGAGGGGTCGATGAGCAGTTCTTC

v_call: TRBV20-1
j_call: TRBJ2-7
clone_size: NA
d_call: TRBD1
cdr3_aa: CSARGQSNEQYF
cdr3_nt: TGCAGTGCCAGGGGACAGAGCAACGAGCAGTACTTC

v_call: TRBV15
j_call: TRBJ1-1
clone_size: few
d_call: NA
cdr3_aa: CATTRGSDTEAFF
cdr3_nt: TGTGCCACGACTCGGGGAAGCGACACTGAAGCTTTCTTT

v_call: TRBV7-3
j_call: TRBJ2-1
clone_size: few
d_call: NA
cdr3_aa: CASSLDRQYNEQFF
cdr3_nt: TGTGCCAGCAGCTTAGACCGACAGTACAATGAGCAGTTCTTC

v_call: TRBV4-2
j_call: TRBJ2-1
clone_size: NA
d_call: NA
cdr3_aa: CASSQGPEEEQFF
cdr3_nt: TGTGCCAGCAGCCAAGGCCCCGAGGAGGAGCAGTTCTTC

v_call: TRBV7-2
j_call: TRBJ2-3
clone_size: few
d_call: NA
cdr3_aa: CASSLAGGPPTDTQYF
cdr3_nt: TGTGCCAGCAGCTTAGCGGGGGGGCCTCCCACAGATACGCAGTATTTT

v_call: TRBV4-1
j_call: TRBJ2-3
clone_size: NA
d_call: NA
cdr3_aa: CASSQEWTYSTDTQYF
cdr3_nt: TGCGCCAGCAGCCAAGAGTGGACTTACAGCACAGATACGCAGTATTTT

v_call: TRBV7-9
j_call: TRBJ2-5
clone_size: NA
d_call: NA
cdr3_aa: CASSLSGTPETQYF
cdr3_nt: TGTGCCAGCAGCTTAAGTGGCACTCCAGAGACCCAGTACTTC

v_call: TRBV30
j_call: TRBJ1-2
clone_size: NA
d_call: NA
cdr3_aa: CAWKGSYGYTF
cdr3_nt: TGTGCCTGGAAAGGGTCCTATGGCTACACCTTC

v_call: TRBV12-3/TRBV12-4
j_call: TRBJ1-3
clone_size: NA
d_call: NA
cdr3_aa: CASSLWAASGNTIYF
cdr3_nt: TGTGCCAGCAGTTTATGGGCTGCGTCTGGAAACACCATATATTTT